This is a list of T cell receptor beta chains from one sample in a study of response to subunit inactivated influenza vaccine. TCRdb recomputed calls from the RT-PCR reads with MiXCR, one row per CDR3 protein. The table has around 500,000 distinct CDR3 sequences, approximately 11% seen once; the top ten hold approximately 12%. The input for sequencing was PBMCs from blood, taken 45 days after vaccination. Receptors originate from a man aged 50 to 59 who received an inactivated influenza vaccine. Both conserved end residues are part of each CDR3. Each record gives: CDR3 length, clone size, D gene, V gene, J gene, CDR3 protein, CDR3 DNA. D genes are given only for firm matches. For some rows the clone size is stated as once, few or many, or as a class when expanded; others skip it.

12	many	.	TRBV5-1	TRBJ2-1	CASSLYSDEQFF	TGCGCCAGCAGCTTGTATTCGGATGAGCAGTTCTTC
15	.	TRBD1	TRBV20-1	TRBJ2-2	CSARLPGQESGELFF	TGCAGTGCTAGACTCCCGGGACAGGAATCCGGGGAGCTGTTTTTT
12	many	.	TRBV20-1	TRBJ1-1	CSARRTAPEAFF	TGCAGTGCTCGTCGGACAGCGCCTGAAGCTTTCTTT
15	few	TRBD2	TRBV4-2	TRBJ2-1	CASSHLSGRANEQFF	TGTGCCAGCAGCCACCTTAGCGGGAGGGCTAATGAGCAGTTCTTC
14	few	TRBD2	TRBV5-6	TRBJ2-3	CASRPSGRGDTQYF	TGTGCCAGCAGACCTAGCGGGAGAGGGGATACGCAGTATTTT
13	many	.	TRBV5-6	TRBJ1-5	CASSRGGDQPQHF	TGTGCCAGCAGCCGAGGGGGGGATCAGCCCCAGCATTTT
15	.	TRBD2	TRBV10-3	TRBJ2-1	CAIRSTSASVNEQFF	TGTGCCATCAGATCGACTAGCGCTTCGGTCAATGAGCAGTTCTTC
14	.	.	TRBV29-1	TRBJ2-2	CSVEGLSNTAELFF	TGCAGCGTTGAAGGACTCTCGAACACCGCGGAGCTGTTTTTT
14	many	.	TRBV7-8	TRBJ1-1	CASSLMTGNTEAFF	TGTGCCAGCAGCCTTATGACAGGGAACACTGAAGCTTTCTTT
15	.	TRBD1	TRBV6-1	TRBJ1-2	CASSETTGSSYGYTF	TGTGCCAGCAGTGAAACGACAGGGAGTTCCTATGGCTACACCTTC
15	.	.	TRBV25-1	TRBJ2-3	CASSEWGDSTDTQYF	TGTGCCAGCAGTGAATGGGGAGACAGCACAGATACGCAGTATTTT
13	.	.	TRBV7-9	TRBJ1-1	CASAAQGSAEAFF	TGTGCCAGCGCAGCTCAGGGTAGCGCTGAAGCTTTCTTT
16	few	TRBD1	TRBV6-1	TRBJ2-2	CASSARTGGDTGELFF	TGTGCCAGCAGTGCCCGGACAGGGGGCGACACCGGGGAGCTGTTTTTT
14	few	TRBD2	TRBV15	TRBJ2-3	CATNLPSGTDTQYF	TGTGCCACCAACCTACCTAGCGGTACAGATACGCAGTATTTT
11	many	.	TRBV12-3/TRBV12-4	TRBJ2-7	CASSRRNEQYF	TGTGCCAGCAGTCGGAGGAACGAGCAGTACTTC
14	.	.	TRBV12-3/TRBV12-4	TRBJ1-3	CASGMDSSRNTIYF	TGTGCCAGCGGGATGGACAGTTCTAGAAACACCATATATTTT
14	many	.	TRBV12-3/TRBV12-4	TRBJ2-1	CASSGSGSKGEQFF	TGTGCCAGCAGCGGTTCAGGGTCGAAAGGCGAGCAGTTCTTC
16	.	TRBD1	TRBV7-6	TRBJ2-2	CASSDRTGSVVGELFF	TGTGCCAGCAGCGACCGGACAGGGTCTGTAGTCGGGGAGCTGTTTTTT
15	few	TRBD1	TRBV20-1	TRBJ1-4	CSAPDRERSGVELFF	TGCAGTGCCCCAGACAGGGAGAGGTCAGGGGTAGAACTGTTTTTT
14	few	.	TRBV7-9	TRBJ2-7	CASSPEVAVYEQYF	TGTGCCAGCAGCCCGGAGGTAGCGGTCTACGAGCAGTACTTC
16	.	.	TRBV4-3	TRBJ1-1	CASSQNGRGLATEAFF	TGCGCCAGCAGCCAAAATGGACGGGGGCTGGCCACTGAAGCTTTCTTT
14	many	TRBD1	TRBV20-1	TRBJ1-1	CSARGTGVFTEAFF	TGCAGTGCTAGAGGGACAGGGGTGTTCACTGAAGCTTTCTTT
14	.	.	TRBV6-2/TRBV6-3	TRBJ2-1	CASSGQKSYNEQFF	TGTGCCAGCAGTGGCCAGAAGTCCTACAATGAGCAGTTCTTC